This T cell receptor beta chain emerged from a study of beta chain features in type 1 diabetes. Study-wide background: No age, gender or cell yield differences were seen between patients and healthy donors. The study, taken as a whole, reports: Moderate yet significant TCRB CDR3 shortening was seen in Type 1 diabetes patients in all four CD4+ subsets.

Each of the CD4+ naive, central memory, regulatory and stem cell-like memory populations was sorted via CD45RO/CCR7/CD25/CD127/CD95/CD27. About this clone: Its antigen is unknown.

The junction had 8 bases not matched to a gene; V was cut back by 6 bases and J by 1 base. The CDR3 spans 16 residues. Germline V gene sequence: CDR1 SGHDN, CDR2 FVKESK. The isolated RNA, all of it, was reverse transcribed, so expressed TCRB transcripts were what got sequenced. TCRdb's copy holds only in-frame clones and misses some; the assay was immunoSEQ multiplex PCR. The data contain 300,000 to 450,000 clones, over 10% of them singletons. This chain connects TRBV14 to TRBJ2-2, with TRBD2 identical over 7 bases. This receptor was taken from a man between 18 and 35 years old in good health. The sample comprised naive CD4+ T cells from blood. The CDR3 sequence is CASRSGGSGNTGELFF. The CDR3 nucleotides read TGTGCCAGCAGGTCCGGCGGGAGCGGGAACACCGGGGAGCTGTTTTTT.